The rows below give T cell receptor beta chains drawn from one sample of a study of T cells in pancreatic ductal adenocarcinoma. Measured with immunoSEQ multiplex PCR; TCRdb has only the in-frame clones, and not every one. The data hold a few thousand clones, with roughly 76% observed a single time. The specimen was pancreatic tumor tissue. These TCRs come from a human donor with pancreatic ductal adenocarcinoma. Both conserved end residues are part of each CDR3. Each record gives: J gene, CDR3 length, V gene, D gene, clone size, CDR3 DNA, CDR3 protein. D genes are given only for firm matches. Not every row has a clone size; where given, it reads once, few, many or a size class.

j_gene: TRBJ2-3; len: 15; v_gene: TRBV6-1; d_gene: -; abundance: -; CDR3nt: TGTGCCAGCAGTGAACCACCTACTAGCACAGATACGCAGTATTTT; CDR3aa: CASSEPPTSTDTQYF
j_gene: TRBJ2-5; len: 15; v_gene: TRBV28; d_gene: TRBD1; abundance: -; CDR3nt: TGTGCCAGCCTACGACAGGGGCCGAGACAAGAGACCCAGTACTTC; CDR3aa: CASLRQGPRQETQYF
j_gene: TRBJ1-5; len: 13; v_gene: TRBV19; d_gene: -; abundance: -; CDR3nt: TGTGCCAGTAGCACAACAGGGAATCAGCCCCAGCATTTT; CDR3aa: CASSTTGNQPQHF
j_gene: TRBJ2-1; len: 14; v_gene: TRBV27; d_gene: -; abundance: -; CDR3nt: TGTGCCAGCAGGGAGGTCAGCTCCTACAATGAGCAGTTCTTC; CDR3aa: CASREVSSYNEQFF
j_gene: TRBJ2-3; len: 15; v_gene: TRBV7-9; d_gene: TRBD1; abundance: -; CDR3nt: TGTGCCAGCAGCTTAGGGGGACAGGGAGTAGATACGCAGTATTTT; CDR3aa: CASSLGGQGVDTQYF
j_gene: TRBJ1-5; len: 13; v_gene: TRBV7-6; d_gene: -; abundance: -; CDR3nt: TGTGCCAGCAGCCCCCGCGCGAATCAGCCCCAGCATTTT; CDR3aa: CASSPRANQPQHF
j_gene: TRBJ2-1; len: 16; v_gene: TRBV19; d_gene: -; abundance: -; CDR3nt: TGTGCCAGTAGTATAGGGACTCGCTACTCCTACAATGAGCAGTTCTTC; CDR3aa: CASSIGTRYSYNEQFF
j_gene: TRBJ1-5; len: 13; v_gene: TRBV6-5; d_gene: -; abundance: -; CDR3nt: TGTGCCAGCAGTTACTCGCGGGCCCAGCCCCAGCATTTT; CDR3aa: CASSYSRAQPQHF
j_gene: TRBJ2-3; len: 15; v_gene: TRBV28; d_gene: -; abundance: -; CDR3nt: TGTGCCAGCAGTACCACAGGGAACGGTGGGGATACGCAGTATTTT; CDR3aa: CASSTTGNGGDTQYF
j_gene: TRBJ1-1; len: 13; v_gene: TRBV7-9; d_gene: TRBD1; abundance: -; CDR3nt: TGTGCCAGCAGCTTACAGGGGGAATCTGAAGCTTTCTTT; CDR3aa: CASSLQGESEAFF
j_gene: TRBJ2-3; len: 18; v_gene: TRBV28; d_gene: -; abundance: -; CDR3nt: TGTGCCAGCAGTTTATTTAGGTGGCGGGTACGAAGCACAGATACGCAGTATTTT; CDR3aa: CASSLFRWRVRSTDTQYF
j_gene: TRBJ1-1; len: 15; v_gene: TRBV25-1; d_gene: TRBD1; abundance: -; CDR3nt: TGTGCCAGCAGTGTTTTCAGGGGGCAGGGCACTGAAGCTTTCTTT; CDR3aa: CASSVFRGQGTEAFF
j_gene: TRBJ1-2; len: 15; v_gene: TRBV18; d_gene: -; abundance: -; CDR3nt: TGTGCCAGCTCACCACAGACAGATTCACGCTATGGCTACACCTTC; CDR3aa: CASSPQTDSRYGYTF
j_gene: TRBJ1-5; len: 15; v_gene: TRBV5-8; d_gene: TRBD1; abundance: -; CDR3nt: TGTGCCAGCAGCCCTCACAGGGGTACCAATCAGCCCCAGCATTTT; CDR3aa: CASSPHRGTNQPQHF
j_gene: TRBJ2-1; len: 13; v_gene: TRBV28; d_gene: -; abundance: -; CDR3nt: TGTGCCAGCAGTTTATCTAGTTACAATGAGCAGTTCTTC; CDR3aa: CASSLSSYNEQFF
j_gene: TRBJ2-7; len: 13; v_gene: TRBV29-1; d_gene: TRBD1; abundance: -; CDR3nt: TGCAGCGTTGTCAGGGGGAACACGTACGAGCAGTACTTC; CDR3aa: CSVVRGNTYEQYF
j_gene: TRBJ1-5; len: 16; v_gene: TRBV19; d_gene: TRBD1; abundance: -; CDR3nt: TGTGCCAGTAGTATAGACGGGACAGGGGATGGGGCTGCCCAGCATTTT; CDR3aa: CASSIDGTGDGAAQHF
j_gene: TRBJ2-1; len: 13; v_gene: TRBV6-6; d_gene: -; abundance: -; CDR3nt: TGTGCCAGCAGTTCCTCTGGGGGGAATGAGCAGTTCTTC; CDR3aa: CASSSSGGNEQFF
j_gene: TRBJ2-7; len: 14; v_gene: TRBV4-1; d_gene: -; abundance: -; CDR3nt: TGCGCCAGCAGCCAGGCCTTGGGGCAGTACGAGCAGTACTTC; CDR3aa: CASSQALGQYEQYF
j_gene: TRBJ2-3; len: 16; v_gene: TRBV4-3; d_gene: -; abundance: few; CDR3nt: TGCGCCAGCAGCCGTGGTACGGGACTGAGCACAGATACGCAGTATTTT; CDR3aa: CASSRGTGLSTDTQYF
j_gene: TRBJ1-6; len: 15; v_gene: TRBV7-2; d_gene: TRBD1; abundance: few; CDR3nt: TGTGCCAGCAGCCGACCAACAGGGGCTGATTCACCCCTCCACTTT; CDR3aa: CASSRPTGADSPLHF
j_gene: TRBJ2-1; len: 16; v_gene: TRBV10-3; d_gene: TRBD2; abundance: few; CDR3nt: TGTGCCATCAGTGGGTCCGGGGGGGTCTCCTACAATGAGCAGTTCTTC; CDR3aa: CAISGSGGVSYNEQFF
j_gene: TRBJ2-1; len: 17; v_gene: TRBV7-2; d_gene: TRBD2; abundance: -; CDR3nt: TGTGCCAGCAGTACAGGATCTAGCGGGAGCTCCTACAATGAGCAGTTCTTC; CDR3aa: CASSTGSSGSSYNEQFF
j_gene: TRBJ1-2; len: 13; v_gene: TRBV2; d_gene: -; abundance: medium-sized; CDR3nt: TGTGCCAGCAGTAAGGGAGGACTCTATGGCTACACCTTC; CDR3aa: CASSKGGLYGYTF
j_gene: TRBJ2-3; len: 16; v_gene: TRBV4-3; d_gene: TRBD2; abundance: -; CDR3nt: TGCGCCAGCAGCCTTATTGCTGCGGGGGAGGGTCCCACGCAGTATTTT; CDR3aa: CASSLIAAGEGPTQYF
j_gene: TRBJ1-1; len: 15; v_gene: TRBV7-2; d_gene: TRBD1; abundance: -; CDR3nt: TGTGCCAGCAGCCAACAGGGGGCGATGAACACTGAAGCTTTCTTT; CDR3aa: CASSQQGAMNTEAFF
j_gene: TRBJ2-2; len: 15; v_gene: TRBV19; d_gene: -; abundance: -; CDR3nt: TGTGCCACTAGTAGTGCGGTTCAGGGAACCGGGGAGCTGTTTTTT; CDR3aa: CATSSAVQGTGELFF
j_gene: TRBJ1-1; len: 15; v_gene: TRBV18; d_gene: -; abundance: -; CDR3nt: TGTGCCAGCTCACCACTACGACAGGTCGGATCTGAAGCTTTCTTT; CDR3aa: CASSPLRQVGSEAFF